This paragraph reports one T cell receptor (beta chain). This sample is drawn from a study of blood T cell repertoires in COVID-19. Looking at the study overall: Samples of COVID-19 (acute and convalescent) were obtained from the United States, Italy and Spain. In each case, the material was cDNA or gDNA derived from T cells, B-cell-depleted T cells, or PBMCs.

This CDR3 has 15 residues. The ends were cut back, 3 bases at V and 1 base at J, with 12 bases in the middle. CDR1 is MNHEY, CDR2 SMNVEV, per germline (reference sequence). The study recruited people aged about 18 to 95 years across approximately 25 US areas. Original methodology: Scientists estimated how many nucleated cells there were by amplifying reference gene primers. Sequencing used immunoSEQ multiplex PCR; TCRdb keeps in-frame clones, though not all of them. For V, J and clone size, that table is used; D and trimming come from the DNA. The repertoire consists of hundreds of thousands of clones, with about 90% occurring once and the leading ten covering roughly 1%.

Source material: PBMCs or T cells enriched from blood (not recorded which). V and J are TRBV27 and TRBJ1-1; D perhaps matches TRBD1 (6 bases). This TCR was sampled from a woman in her twenties or thirties who had recovered from COVID-19. The CDR3 protein is CASSFLQGSNTEAFF. CDR3 sequence (DNA): TGTGCCAGCAGTTTTCTGCAGGGGTCGAACACTGAAGCTTTCTTT.